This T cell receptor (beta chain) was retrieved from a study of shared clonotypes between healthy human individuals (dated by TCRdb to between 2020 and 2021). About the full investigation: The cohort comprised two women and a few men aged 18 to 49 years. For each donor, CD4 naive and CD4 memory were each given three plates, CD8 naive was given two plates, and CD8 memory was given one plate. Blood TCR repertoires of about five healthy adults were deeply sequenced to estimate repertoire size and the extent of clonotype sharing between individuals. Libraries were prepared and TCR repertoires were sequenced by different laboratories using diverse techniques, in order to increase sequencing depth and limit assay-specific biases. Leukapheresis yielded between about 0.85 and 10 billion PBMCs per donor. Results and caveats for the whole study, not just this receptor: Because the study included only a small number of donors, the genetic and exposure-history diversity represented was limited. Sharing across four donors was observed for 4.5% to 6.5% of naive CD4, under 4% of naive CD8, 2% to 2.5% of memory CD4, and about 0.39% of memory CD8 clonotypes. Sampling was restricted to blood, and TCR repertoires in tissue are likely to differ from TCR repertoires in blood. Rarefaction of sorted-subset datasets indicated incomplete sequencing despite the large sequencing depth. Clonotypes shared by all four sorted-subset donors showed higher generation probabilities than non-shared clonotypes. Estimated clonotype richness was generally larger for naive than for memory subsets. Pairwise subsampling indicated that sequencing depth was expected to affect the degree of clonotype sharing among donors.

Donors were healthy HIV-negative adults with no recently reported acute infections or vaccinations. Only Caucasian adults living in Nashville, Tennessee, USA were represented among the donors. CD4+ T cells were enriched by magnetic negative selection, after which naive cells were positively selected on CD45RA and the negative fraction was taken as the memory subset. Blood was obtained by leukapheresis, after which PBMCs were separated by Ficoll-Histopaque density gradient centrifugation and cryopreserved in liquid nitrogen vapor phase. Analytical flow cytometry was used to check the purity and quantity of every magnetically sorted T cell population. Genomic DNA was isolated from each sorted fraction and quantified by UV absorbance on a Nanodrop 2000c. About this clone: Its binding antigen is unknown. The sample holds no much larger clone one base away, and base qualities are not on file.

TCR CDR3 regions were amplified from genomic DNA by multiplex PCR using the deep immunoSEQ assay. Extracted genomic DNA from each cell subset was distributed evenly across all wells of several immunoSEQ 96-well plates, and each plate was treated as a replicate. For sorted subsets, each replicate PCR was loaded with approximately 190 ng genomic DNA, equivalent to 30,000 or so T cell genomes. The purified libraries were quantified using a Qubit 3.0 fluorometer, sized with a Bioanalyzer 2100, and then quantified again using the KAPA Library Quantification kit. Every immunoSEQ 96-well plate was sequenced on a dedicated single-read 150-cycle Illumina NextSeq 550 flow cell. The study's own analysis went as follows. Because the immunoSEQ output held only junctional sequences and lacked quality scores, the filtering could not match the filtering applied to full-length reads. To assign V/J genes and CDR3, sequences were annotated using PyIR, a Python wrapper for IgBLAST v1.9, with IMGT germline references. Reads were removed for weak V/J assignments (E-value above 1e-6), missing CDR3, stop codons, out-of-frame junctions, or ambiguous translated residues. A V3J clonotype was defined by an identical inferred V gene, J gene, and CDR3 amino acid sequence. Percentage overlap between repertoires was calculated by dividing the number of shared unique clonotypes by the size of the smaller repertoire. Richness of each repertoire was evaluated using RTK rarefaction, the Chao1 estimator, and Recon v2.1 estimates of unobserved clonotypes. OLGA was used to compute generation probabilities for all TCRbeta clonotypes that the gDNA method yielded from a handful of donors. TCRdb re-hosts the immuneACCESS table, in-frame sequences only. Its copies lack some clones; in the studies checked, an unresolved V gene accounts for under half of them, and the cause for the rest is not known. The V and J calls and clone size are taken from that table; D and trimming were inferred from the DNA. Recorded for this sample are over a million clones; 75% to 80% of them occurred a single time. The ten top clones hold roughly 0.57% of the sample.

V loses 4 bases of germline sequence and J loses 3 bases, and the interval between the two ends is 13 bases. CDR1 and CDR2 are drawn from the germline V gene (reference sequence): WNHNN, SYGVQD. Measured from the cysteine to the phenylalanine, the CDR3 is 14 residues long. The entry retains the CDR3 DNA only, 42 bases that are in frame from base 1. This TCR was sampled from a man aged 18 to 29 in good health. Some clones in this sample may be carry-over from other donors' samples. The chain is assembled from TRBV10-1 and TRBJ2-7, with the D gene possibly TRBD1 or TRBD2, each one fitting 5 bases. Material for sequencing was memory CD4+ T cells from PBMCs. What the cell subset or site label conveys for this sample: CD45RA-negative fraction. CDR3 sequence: CASSGGSGIYEQYF. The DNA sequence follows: TGCGCCAGCAGTGGGGGGTCAGGTATCTACGAGCAGTACTTC.